This T cell receptor beta chain originates from a study of blood T cell repertoires in COVID-19. Study as a whole: Acute and convalescent COVID-19 samples came from the United States, Italy and Spain.

As processed by the authors: From reference gene primer amplification, estimates of nucleated cell counts were derived. The protocol was immunoSEQ multiplex PCR, while the TCRdb copy is restricted to in-frame clones and leaves out a portion. From that table come the V and J calls and clone size; the DNA was used to work out D and trimming. The sample holds more than 250,000 clones; around four fifths are singletons and the top ten take about 1.2%. The sequence came from a woman aged 45-65 years with acute or convalescent COVID-19. Sequenced material: peripheral blood.

CDR3 nucleotide sequence: TGTGCTAGTGGTTTGGCCTTTTATCAGCCCCAGCATTTT. Its translation: CASGLAFYQPQHF. This chain connects TRBV12-5 to TRBJ1-5; D not certain. Germline CDR1 reads LGHNT; CDR2 reads FRNRAP. The CDR3 runs 13 residues. Trimming removed 1 base from V and 5 bases from J, with 6 bases in between. The full variable domain, its missing parts supplied by reference TRBV12-5 and TRBJ1-5, is DARVTQTPRHKVTEMGQEVTMRCQPILGHNTVFWYRQTMMQGLELLAYFRNRAPLDDSGMPKDRFSAEMPDATLATLKIQPSEPRDSAVYFCASGLAFYQPQHFGDGTRLSIL.